The 10 T cell receptor beta chains presented below share a single source sample, sequenced in a study of T cells expressing NK-cell markers. Following a re-call of the 5' RACE reads, TCRdb has one entry per CDR3 protein and lacks DNA. This sample contains roughly 450,000 distinct CDR3 sequences. The sequenced sample was blood T cells: a sorted CD56 or NKG2C T cell subset, CD4+ or CD8+ T cells, or bulk PBMC T cells (not recorded which). The receptors were gathered from a woman aged 50 to 60 in good health.

This rearrangement joins TRBV7-8 to TRBJ2-3; there is no DNA to check the TCRdb D call of TRBD1. The germline V gene has CDR1 SGHVS and CDR2 FQNEAQ. The CDR3 extends over 16 amino acids. The CDR3 spells CASSSGTAARTDTQYF.

The chain carries TRBV15 and TRBJ2-7; with no DNA, the TCRdb D assignment of TRBD1 cannot be verified. Looked up from germline, CDR1 is LNHNV and CDR2 is YYDKDF (reference sequence). This CDR3 has 16 residues. The CDR3 here is CAPSRMTGGAWYEQYF.

The V call is TRBV5-1, the J call TRBJ2-2; TCRdb names TRBD2, which stays unverified in the absence of DNA. Germline V CDR1 and CDR2: SGHRS, YFSETQ. CDR3 length: 17 amino acids. CDR3 sequence: CASRERGLPTSTGELFF.

This rearrangement joins TRBV20-1 to TRBJ2-1; TCRdb proposes TRBD1, but this gene call is untestable without DNA. Germline V lookup: CDR1 DFQATT, CDR2 SNEGSKA (reference sequence). CDR3 length equals 13 residues. The CDR3 sequence is CSAKGRAYNEQFF.

The chain couples TRBV29-1 to TRBJ2-3; the TCRdb call, TRBD2, lacks DNA for checking. Germline V CDR1 and CDR2: SQVTM, ANQGSEA. The length of the CDR3 is 17 residues. The CDR3 loop is CSVTGPGLAGGADTQYF.

J is TRBJ1-5 and V is TRBV15. The germline V gene encodes CDR1 LNHNV and CDR2 YYDKDF (reference sequence). This CDR3 comprises 16 residues. CDR3: CATSRDFNDRNQPQHF.

The chain uses TRBV10-3 and TRBJ2-3; TCRdb lists TRBD1, though no DNA is available to test this call. CDR3 length equals 16 residues. Germline values: CDR1 ENHRY, CDR2 SYGVKD. CDR3 protein: CAISNLGAASTDTQYF.

This chain uses TRBV9 with TRBJ2-1; the TCRdb call, TRBD2, lacks DNA for checking. Per germline, CDR1 SGDLS and CDR2 YYNGEE. This CDR3 comprises 15 residues. This CDR3 is CASSVGGGSYNEQFF.

The gene calls are TRBV5-1 and TRBJ1-2; TCRdb's D gene call, TRBD1, goes unchecked for lack of DNA. The germline V gene encodes CDR1 SGHRS and CDR2 YFSETQ. CDR3 length: 14 residues. CDR3 sequence reads: CASSLGQGDYGYTF.

The CDR3 protein is CASSLVGSPSGNTIYF. The chain employs TRBV12-3 or TRBV12-4 and TRBJ1-3. The CDR3 totals 16 residues.